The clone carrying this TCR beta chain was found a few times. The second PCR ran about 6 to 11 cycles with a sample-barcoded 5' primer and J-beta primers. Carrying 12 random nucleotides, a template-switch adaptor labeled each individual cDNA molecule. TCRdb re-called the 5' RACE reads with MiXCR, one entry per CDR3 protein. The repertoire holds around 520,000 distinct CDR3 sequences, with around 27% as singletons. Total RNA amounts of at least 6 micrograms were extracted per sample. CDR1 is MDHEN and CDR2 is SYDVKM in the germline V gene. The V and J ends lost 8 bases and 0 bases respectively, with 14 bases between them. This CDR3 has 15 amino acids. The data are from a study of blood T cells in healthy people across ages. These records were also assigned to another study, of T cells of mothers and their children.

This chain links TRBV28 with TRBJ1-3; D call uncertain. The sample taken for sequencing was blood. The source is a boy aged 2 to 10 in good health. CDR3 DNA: TGTGCCAGCTCCACCGGGAGACTCTCTGGAAACACCATATATTTT. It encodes CASSTGRLSGNTIYF.